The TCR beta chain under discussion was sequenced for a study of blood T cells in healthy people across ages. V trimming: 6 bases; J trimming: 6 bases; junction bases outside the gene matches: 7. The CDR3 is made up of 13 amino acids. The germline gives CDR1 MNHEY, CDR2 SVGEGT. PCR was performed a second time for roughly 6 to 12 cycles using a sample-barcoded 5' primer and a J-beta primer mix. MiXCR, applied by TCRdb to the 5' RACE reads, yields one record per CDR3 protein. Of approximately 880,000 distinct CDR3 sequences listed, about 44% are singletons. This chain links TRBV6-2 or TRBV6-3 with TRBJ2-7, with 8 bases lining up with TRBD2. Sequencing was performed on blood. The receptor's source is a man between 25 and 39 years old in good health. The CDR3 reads CASSQGLASEQYF. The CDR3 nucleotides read TGTGCCAGCAGCCAAGGACTAGCCAGCGAGCAGTACTTC.